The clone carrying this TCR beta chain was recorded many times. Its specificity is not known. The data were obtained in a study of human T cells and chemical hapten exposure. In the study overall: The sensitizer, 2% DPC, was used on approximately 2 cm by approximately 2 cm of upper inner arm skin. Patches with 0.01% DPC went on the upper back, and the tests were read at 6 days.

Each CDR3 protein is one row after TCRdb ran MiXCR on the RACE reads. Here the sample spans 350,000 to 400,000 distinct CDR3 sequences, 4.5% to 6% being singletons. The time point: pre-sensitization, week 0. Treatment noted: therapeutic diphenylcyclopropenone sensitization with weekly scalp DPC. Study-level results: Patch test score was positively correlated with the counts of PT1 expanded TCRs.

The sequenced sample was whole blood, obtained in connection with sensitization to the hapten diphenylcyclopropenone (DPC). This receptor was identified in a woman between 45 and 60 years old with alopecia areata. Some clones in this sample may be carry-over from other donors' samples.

The CDR3 loop is CASSLGPGVSAGELFF. The CDR3, as DNA: TGTGCCAGCAGTTTAGGTCCGGGGGTATCGGCCGGGGAGCTGTTTTTT. This chain links TRBV12-3 or TRBV12-4 with TRBJ2-2, with a possible D match to TRBD2 (6 bases). Trimming shortened V by 1 base and J by 6 bases, and 15 bases separated the two germline ends. The CDR3 has 16 amino acids.